The 27 T cell receptor beta chains listed next were all sequenced from one sample in a study of CD4+ T cells in melanoma. Assay: immunoSEQ multiplex PCR; the TCRdb copy retains only in-frame clones and omits some. The repertoire holds fewer than 150,000 clones, with 85% to 95% as singletons. These receptors were obtained from a human donor with melanoma.

In its sample, this clone was seen a few times. The chain combines TRBV7-8 with TRBJ1-1; D possibly corresponds to TRBD1 (5 bases). The V end lost 1 base, the J end lost 10 bases, and 25 bases lay between the germline ends. This CDR3 comprises 17 residues. Germline CDR1 and CDR2: SGHVS and FQNEAQ. The CDR3 DNA sequence: TGTGCCAGCAGCTTAGTCGGAGGTAACGGGGCGCGTGTCGGAGCTTTCTTT. This translates into CASSLVGGNGARVGAFF.

This chain joins TRBV7-9 and TRBJ2-1; no definite D call. V dropped 11 bases and J dropped 1 base, with 12 bases sitting between them. The CDR3 covers 13 residues. The germline CDR1 and CDR2 sequences are SEHNR and FQNEAQ (reference sequence). The CDR3 nucleotides are TGTGCCTCTGCCCATAGGTCCTACAATGAGCAGTTCTTC. This codes for CASAHRSYNEQFF.

This chain connects TRBV30 to TRBJ1-5; D call uncertain. CDR1 is GTSNPN, CDR2 SVGIG, per germline (reference sequence). The CDR3 length is 13 residues. V was trimmed by 2 bases and J by 5 bases, leaving 10 bases between them. Here the CDR3 reads CAWSRADHQPQHF. For the CDR3, the DNA is TGTGCCTGGAGTCGCGCAGATCATCAGCCCCAGCATTTT.

The chain has TRBV5-1 and TRBJ1-1, with 7 bases fitting TRBD1. Germline V lookup: CDR1 SGHRS, CDR2 YFSETQ. The CDR3 totals 16 residues. J gave up 4 bases and V 0 bases, and 9 bases lay outside the gene matches. The CDR3 reads CASSLASGQVGTEAFF. The DNA of the CDR3 is TGCGCCAGCAGCTTGGCCAGTGGACAGGTAGGCACTGAAGCTTTCTTT. Full variable domain (outside the CDR3, taken from reference TRBV5-1 and TRBJ1-1): KAGVTQTPRYLIKTRGQQVTLSCSPISGHRSVSWYQQTPGQGLQFLFEYFSETQRNKGNFPGRFSGRQFSNSRSEMNVSTLELGDSALYLCASSLASGQVGTEAFFGQGTRLTVV.

V usage is TRBV4-1 and J usage is TRBJ2-3, with D maybe TRBD1 (6 bases). The CDR3 length is 16 residues. V was shortened by 3 bases and J by 4 bases, with 17 bases between the two germline ends. Germline values: CDR1 MGHRA, CDR2 YSYEKL. The CDR3 here is CASSHPGKGDPDTQYF. DNA of the CDR3: TGCGCCAGCAGCCATCCCGGGAAGGGGGACCCAGATACGCAGTATTTT.

The chain recombines TRBV7-2 with TRBJ2-1; D is unclear. CDR3 size: 13 residues. V dropped 5 bases and J dropped 1 base, with 6 bases sitting between them. CDR1 is SGHTA, CDR2 FQGNSA, per germline. The CDR3 protein is CASSTGSYNEQFF. In DNA form, the CDR3 reads TGTGCCAGCAGCACTGGGTCCTACAATGAGCAGTTCTTC.

V and J are TRBV30 and TRBJ2-1; TRBD2 is a possible D gene (7 bases). Germline V CDR1 and CDR2: GTSNPN, SVGIG (reference sequence). The CDR3 spans 13 residues. V was cut by 8 bases and J by 5 bases, with 16 bases left in between. The CDR3 DNA reads TGTGCCGGACGGGGGGCGAATAACAATGAGCAGTTCTTC. Encoded protein: CAGRGANNNEQFF. Together with reference TRBV30 and TRBJ2-1, the CDR3 gives the full variable domain: SQTIHQWPATLVQPVGSPLSLECTVEGTSNPNLYWYRQAAGRGLQLLFYSVGIGQISSEVPQNLSASRPQDRQFILSSKKLLLSDSGFYLCAGRGANNNEQFFGPGTRLTVL.

V is TRBV7-3 and J is TRBJ2-1; 8 positions match TRBD2. This CDR3 region has 15 residues. The V gene's germline CDR1 is SGHTA and CDR2 FQGTGA. Trimming cost V 5 bases and J 10 bases; bases outside gene matches: 13. CDR3 sequence: CASSPDRGLAIEQFF. As DNA, the CDR3 is TGTGCCAGCAGCCCCGATCGCGGACTAGCTATCGAGCAGTTCTTC.

J is TRBJ2-1 and V is TRBV5-1; D tentatively fits TRBD1 or TRBD2 (6 bases each). With 4 bases removed from V and 2 bases from J, the gap between germline ends came to 16 bases. Germline V gene lookup returns CDR1 SGHRS and CDR2 YFSETQ. The CDR3 contains 16 residues. The CDR3 sequence is CASSPGAIGAYNEQFF. As DNA, the CDR3 is TGCGCCAGCAGCCCGGGGGCCATCGGAGCCTACAATGAGCAGTTCTTC.

The chain is built from TRBV5-6 and TRBJ1-2; D is uncertain. The V gene's germline CDR1 is SGHDT and CDR2 YYEEEE. Trimming left V 3 bases short and J 1 base short, with 13 bases between. The CDR3 runs 15 residues. CDR3 in DNA: TGTGCCAGCAGCTCCTCTGTCAGGTTTAACTATGGCTACACCTTC. The encoded protein is CASSSSVRFNYGYTF.

This chain uses TRBV9 with TRBJ2-7; D assignment may be TRBD1 or TRBD2 (5 bases each). With 5 bases removed from V and 3 bases from J, the gap between germline ends came to 15 bases. CDR1 SGDLS and CDR2 YYNGEE come from the germline V gene. The CDR3 length is 14 residues. The CDR3 protein is CASSWGRGSYEQYF. Here the CDR3 DNA reads TGTGCCAGCAGTTGGGGACGGGGTAGCTACGAGCAGTACTTC.

The chain uses TRBV7-9 and TRBJ2-7; D gene unclear. The CDR3 is made up of 14 amino acids. CDR1 is SEHNR and CDR2 is FQNEAQ in the germline V gene (reference sequence). V was shortened by 2 bases and J by 6 bases, with 14 bases between the two germline ends. For the CDR3, the DNA is TGTGCCAGCAGCTTACCACAGAATTCGGGCGAGCAGTACTTC. Translating gives CASSLPQNSGEQYF.

The chain joins TRBV18 to TRBJ1-1; D unresolved. Trimming pared 6 bases from V and 3 bases from J, leaving 11 bases between. The V gene's germline CDR1 is KGHSH and CDR2 LQKENI. CDR3 length: 13 amino acids. Here the CDR3 reads CASSLRTDTEAFF. The DNA for the CDR3 is TGTGCCAGCTCTCTTAGGACGGACACTGAAGCTTTCTTT. Combining the CDR3 with reference TRBV18 and TRBJ1-1 gives the whole variable domain NAGVMQNPRHLVRRRGQEARLRCSPMKGHSHVYWYRQLPEEGLKFMVYLQKENIIDESGMPKERFSAEFPKEGPSILRIQQVVRGDSAAYFCASSLRTDTEAFFGQGTRLTVV.

As to this clone: The germline gene is not matched at one end of the junction; a read error may be the cause. CDR3 sequence (DNA): TGTGCCAGCACCTTAGGGAGCCAGGAAGCTTTCTTT. It yields the protein CASTLGSQEAFF. The J gene is TRBJ1-1, the V gene TRBV11-2; D remains unclear. This CDR3 region has 12 residues. In germline, CDR1 is SGHAT, CDR2 FQNNGV.

The chain recombines TRBV6-4 with TRBJ1-2; a weak D match, TRBD1 (5 bases). Trimming took off 8 bases at V and 7 bases at J, with 23 bases between the two ends. The CDR3 spans 15 residues. In germline, CDR1 is MRHNA, CDR2 SNTAGT. This CDR3 reads CASSPEGGAVGGYTF. CDR3 bases: TGTGCCAGCTCACCTGAGGGAGGGGCGGTCGGTGGCTACACCTTC.

The V and J genes are TRBV7-6 and TRBJ2-5; tentatively, D is TRBD2 (7 bases). Trimming removed 8 bases from V and 5 bases from J, with 18 bases in between. The CDR3 is made up of 14 amino acids. The germline CDR1 and CDR2 sequences are SGHVS and FNYEAQ. The CDR3 sequence is CASVRGAMSETQYF. The CDR3 DNA sequence: TGTGCCAGCGTTCGGGGGGCCATGTCCGAGACCCAGTACTTC.

The chain joins TRBV7-9 to TRBJ2-1; no clear D. V lost 1 base and J lost 6, with 4 bases in between. The germline V gene encodes CDR1 SEHNR and CDR2 FQNEAQ (reference sequence). The CDR3 has 12 residues. CDR3 coding DNA: TGTGCCAGCAGCTTAGTGCGCAATGAGCAGTTCTTC. This encodes CASSLVRNEQFF.

This chain joins TRBV5-4 and TRBJ2-7; a possible D gene is TRBD2 (5 bases). This CDR3 has 13 amino acids. Germline V gene lookup returns CDR1 SGHNT and CDR2 YYREEE (reference sequence). The ends were cut back, 4 bases at V and 3 bases at J, with 11 bases in the middle. CDR3 loop: CASSQFGDYEQYF. The CDR3 DNA follows: TGTGCCAGCAGCCAATTCGGGGACTACGAGCAGTACTTC.

The V and J genes are TRBV6-1 and TRBJ1-1; D not resolved. V was shortened by 1 base and J by 6 bases, with 15 bases between the two germline ends. This CDR3 comprises 15 residues. Germline V lookup: CDR1 MNHNS, CDR2 SASEGT. The CDR3 nucleotides are TGTGCCAGCAGTGAAGGAGGAAGGCGGATTTCTGAAGCTTTCTTT. Translation: CASSEGGRRISEAFF.

The V gene is TRBV4-2, the J gene TRBJ1-5, with 7 bases fitting TRBD1. Germline V gene sequence: CDR1 LGHNA, CDR2 YNFKEQ. V lost 0 bases and J lost 3; bases outside the gene matches: 14. The CDR3 is 19 amino acids. The CDR3 reads CASSQDGGWRQGYNQPQHF. The CDR3 nucleotides are TGTGCCAGCAGCCAAGATGGGGGGTGGCGACAGGGCTACAATCAGCCCCAGCATTTT.

This clone is a singleton in its sample. J is TRBJ2-1 and V is TRBV15; D tentatively fits TRBD1 or TRBD2 (5 bases each). The CDR3 covers 17 residues. The germline gives CDR1 LNHNV, CDR2 YYDKDF (reference sequence). Trimming took 4 bases from V and 2 from J, leaving 18 bases between them. CDR3 region: CATSTGGVGDPYNEQFF. The CDR3 DNA reads as TGTGCCACCAGCACCGGTGGGGTAGGGGACCCCTACAATGAGCAGTTCTTC.

J is TRBJ1-4 and V is TRBV14, with D maybe TRBD1 (6 bases). V lost 1 base and J 0 bases, leaving 12 bases between the germline ends. The CDR3 contains 17 residues. The germline V gene encodes CDR1 SGHDN and CDR2 FVKESK. The CDR3: CASSQGGGTPTNEKLFF. CDR3 sequence (DNA): TGTGCCAGCAGCCAAGGGGGAGGGACACCAACTAATGAAAAACTGTTTTTT.

The chain carries TRBV5-1 and TRBJ2-7, with D uncertain. The CDR3 sequence is 15 residues long. Germline lookup yields CDR1 SGHRS and CDR2 YFSETQ. V was trimmed by 0 bases and J by 2 bases, leaving 12 bases between them. The CDR3 loop reads CASSLAPTEAYEQYF. Here the CDR3 DNA reads TGCGCCAGCAGCTTGGCACCGACGGAAGCCTACGAGCAGTACTTC.

The chain joins TRBV19 to TRBJ2-1, with 8 bases that match TRBD1. Germline lookup yields CDR1 LNHDA and CDR2 SQIVND (reference sequence). With V trimmed by 10 bases and J by 2 bases, 4 bases remained unmatched. The CDR3 totals 13 residues. The CDR3 spells CATRQGTYNEQFF. CDR3 nucleotides: TGTGCCACCCGACAGGGGACCTACAATGAGCAGTTCTTC. Looking up the rest from reference TRBV19 and TRBJ2-1 gives the full variable domain: DGGITQSPKYLFRKEGQNVTLSCEQNLNHDAMYWYRQDPGQGLRLIYYSQIVNDFQKGDIAEGYSVSREKKESFPLTVTSAQKNPTAFYLCATRQGTYNEQFFGPGTRLTVL.

This chain's CDR3 is CASGKGGMRDTEAFF. The CDR3 DNA is TGTGCCAGCGGAAAAGGGGGGATGCGGGACACTGAAGCTTTCTTT. The genes are TRBV27 and TRBJ1-1; possibly TRBD1 for D (6 bases). The germline V gene encodes CDR1 MNHEY and CDR2 SMNVEV (reference sequence). The CDR3 has 15 residues. V dropped 8 bases and J dropped 3 bases, with 19 bases sitting between them.

V gene TRBV14 combines with J gene TRBJ1-3; 8 nucleotides match TRBD1. Germline CDR1 and CDR2: SGHDN and FVKESK. With 4 bases clipped from V and 4 bases from J, the junction kept 6 bases outside the gene matches. CDR3 length: 15 residues. CDR3 loop: CASSPQGARGNTIYF. The DNA for the CDR3 is TGTGCCAGCAGCCCGCAGGGGGCAAGGGGAAACACCATATATTTT. Combining the CDR3 with reference TRBV14 and TRBJ1-3 gives the whole variable domain EAGVTQFPSHSVIEKGQTVTLRCDPISGHDNLYWYRRVMGKEIKFLLHFVKESKQDESGMPNNRFLAERTGGTYSTLKVQPAELEDSGVYFCASSPQGARGNTIYFGEGSWLTVV.

This clone was counted a single time. The V gene is TRBV6-1, the J gene TRBJ2-5; D unresolved. Trimming pared 1 base from V and 0 bases from J, leaving 9 bases between. The CDR3 has 15 residues. CDR1 and CDR2 from the germline V gene are MNHNS and SASEGT. The CDR3 coding sequence is TGTGCCAGCAGTGAAGAAAGCAGACACCAAGAGACCCAGTACTTC. This translates into CASSEESRHQETQYF.